This T cell receptor (beta chain) comes out of a study of lymphopenia after photon versus proton radiotherapy. This clone was seen only once. No antigen is known for it. General observations from the study: Post-nadir TCR diversity decline inversely tracked overall survival among those who died. Better survival with proton therapy was suggested as possible, not demonstrated. After lymphocyte nadir, photon-treated repertoires showed oligoclonal expansion, especially CD8+ Temra. Photon-treated patients lost naive T cells and TCR diversity; proton-treated stayed stable.

Some clones are missing from TCRdb's copy, which holds only in-frame ones; the method was immunoSEQ multiplex PCR. The table includes about 35,000 clones, about 90% detected once. The ends lost 4 bases at V and 1 base at J; junction bases unmatched: 6. The germline gives CDR1 SGHVS, CDR2 FQNEAQ. This CDR3 spans 17 amino acids. Sequences were derived from peripheral blood, sampled from a patient treated with photon-based radiotherapy. This sequence was found in a man aged 60 to 75 with cholangiocarcinoma. The V and J genes are TRBV7-8 and TRBJ2-2; TRBD1 agrees at 10 bases. Written as DNA, the CDR3 is TGTGCCAGCAGCTCCAGGACAGGGGGTTTGAACACCGGGGAGCTGTTTTTT. It codes for CASSSRTGGLNTGELFF.